This passage covers 6 T cell receptor beta chains from one sample sequenced in a study of OX40 agonist ivuxolimab in advanced cancers. Some clones are missing from TCRdb's copy, which holds only in-frame ones; the method was immunoSEQ multiplex PCR. The sample yields 75,000 or so clones, 84% seen once. The sample here was CD4+ or CD8+ T cells sorted from blood, taken in a trial of the OX40 agonist ivuxolimab. The receptors originated from an adult with an advanced solid tumor such as melanoma, head and neck, liver or kidney cancer.

The V call is TRBV30, the J call TRBJ1-2, with D possibly being TRBD1 (6 bases). CDR1 and CDR2 from the germline V gene are GTSNPN and SVGIG (reference sequence). CDR3 size: 13 residues. Trimming cost V 5 bases and J 1 base, with 11 bases left between them. This chain's CDR3 is CAWADRLNYGYTF. The CDR3 DNA is TGTGCCTGGGCTGACAGGCTTAACTATGGCTACACCTTC. The full variable domain, with the rest looked up from reference TRBV30 and TRBJ1-2, is SQTIHQWPATLVQPVGSPLSLECTVEGTSNPNLYWYRQAAGRGLQLLFYSVGIGQISSEVPQNLSASRPQDRQFILSSKKLLLSDSGFYLCAWADRLNYGYTFGSGTRLTVV.

J is TRBJ2-1 and V is TRBV21-1; whether TRBD2, the table's D call, matches the DNA was not checked. TRBV21-1 is marked as a pseudogene. CDR3 length equals 11 residues. The CDR3 nucleotides read TGTGCCAGCAGCATCCCTCTAGTAGAGTTCTTC. Translating gives CASSIPLVEFF.

The CDR3 DNA follows: TGTGCCAGCAGCTCCGACGGACAGGGACCATCGCCCCAGCATTTT. It specifies CASSSDGQGPSPQHF. V and J are TRBV7-2 and TRBJ1-5; 8 nucleotides align to TRBD1. Germline-derived CDR1 and CDR2 are SGHTA and FQGNSA. V lost 4 bases, J lost 9 bases, and 11 bases stayed unmatched. The CDR3 is 15 amino acids.

The CDR3 is CASSMDGYSPLHF. CDR3 DNA sequence: TGTGCCAGTAGTATGGACGGATATTCACCCCTCCACTTT. The V and J genes are TRBV19 and TRBJ1-6, with D hard to call. Germline V gives CDR1 LNHDA, CDR2 SQIVND (reference sequence). Between the trimmed V and J ends, which lost 3 bases and 8 bases, there was a span of 8 bases. This CDR3 is 13 amino acids long. Full variable domain (remainder filled in from reference TRBV19 and TRBJ1-6): DGGITQSPKYLFRKEGQNVTLSCEQNLNHDAMYWYRQDPGQGLRLIYYSQIVNDFQKGDIAEGYSVSREKKESFPLTVTSAQKNPTAFYLCASSMDGYSPLHFGNGTRLTVT.

This clone was counted a few times. The rearrangement joins TRBV2 to TRBJ1-3, with TRBD1 matching over 7 bases. The CDR3 sequence is 13 residues long. The V gene's germline CDR1 is SNHLY and CDR2 FYNNEI. Trimming at V came to 6 bases and at J to 2 bases, leaving 1 base not matched to a gene. The DNA of the CDR3 is TGTGCCAGCAGACAGGGGACTGGAAACACCATATATTTT. This sequence encodes CASRQGTGNTIYF.

This clone was seen more than once but under ten times. The J gene is TRBJ1-5, the V gene TRBV30, with D unresolved. CDR1 GTSNPN and CDR2 SVGIG come from the germline V gene (reference sequence). Deletions cut 1 base from V and 6 bases from J, with 10 bases between. The CDR3 sequence is 13 residues long. The CDR3 here is CAWSGLNGQPQHF. CDR3 in DNA: TGTGCCTGGAGTGGTCTTAATGGTCAGCCCCAGCATTTT.